The 17 T cell receptor beta chains below come from one sample, sequenced in a study of cytomegalovirus exposure and HLA in healthy donors. Generated by immunoSEQ multiplex PCR, the TCRdb table keeps only in-frame clones and is missing some. The table lists fewer than 200,000 clones, around 86% of them singletons. Material for sequencing was PBMCs. The source is a man aged 18 to 29 in good health and CMV-seropositive.

This clone appeared many times. Within the sample, other DNA sequences also encode this same CDR3. V and J are TRBV6-6 and TRBJ2-7, with 9 bases identical to TRBD1. This CDR3 spans 15 amino acids. V trimming: 2 bases; J trimming: 3 bases; junction bases outside the gene matches: 5. Germline V gene sequence: CDR1 MNHNY, CDR2 SVGAGI (reference sequence). This chain's CDR3 is CASSYPGQGNYEQYF. CDR3 DNA sequence: TGTGCCAGCAGTTACCCGGGACAGGGTAACTACGAGCAGTACTTC.

The chain combines TRBV13 with TRBJ2-7; TRBD2 matches at 8 bases. The CDR3 length is 14 residues. In germline, CDR1 is PRHDT, CDR2 FYEKMQ (reference sequence). J gave up 3 bases and V 3 bases, and 4 bases lay outside the gene matches. The CDR3 sequence is CASSFSGKSYEQYF. Here the CDR3 DNA reads TGTGCCAGCAGCTTTAGCGGGAAAAGCTACGAGCAGTACTTC. Full variable domain (rest looked up from reference TRBV13 and TRBJ2-7): AAGVIQSPRHLIKEKRETATLKCYPIPRHDTVYWYQQGPGQDPQFLISFYEKMQSDKGSIPDRFSAQQFSDYHSELNMSSLELGDSALYFCASSFSGKSYEQYFGPGTRLTVT.

The V gene is TRBV6-5, the J gene TRBJ2-1, with TRBD2 matching over 8 bases. Per the germline V gene, CDR1 is MNHEY and CDR2 is SVGAGI. The CDR3 contains 15 residues. V dropped 4 bases and J dropped 9; count of bases not matched to a gene: 11. The CDR3 DNA reads TGTGCCAGCAGTTCCCGGATCCGGGGGGGCGGTGAGCAGTTCTTC. Its protein product is CASSSRIRGGGEQFF.

The table lists this clone with a few counts. The chain has TRBV6-5 and TRBJ1-2; tentative D call: TRBD1 (5 bases). Deletions cut 4 bases from V and 2 bases from J, with 8 bases between. The CDR3 is 13 residues long. CDR1 and CDR2 (germline): MNHEY, SVGAGI. CDR3 protein: CASSWGGNYGYTF. In nucleotides, the CDR3 is TGTGCCAGCAGTTGGGGCGGAAACTATGGCTACACCTTC.

V is TRBV19 and J is TRBJ2-7; perhaps TRBD1 as D (6 bases). Germline CDR1 is LNHDA and CDR2 is SQIVND (reference sequence). Trimming shortened V by 9 bases and J by 5 bases, and 11 bases separated the two germline ends. This CDR3 comprises 11 residues. The CDR3 protein is CARLRGNEQYF. The CDR3 DNA reads TGTGCCAGGTTGAGGGGGAACGAGCAGTACTTC.

The V gene is TRBV2, the J gene TRBJ1-1; tentatively, D is TRBD1 (5 bases). Germline assignment: CDR1 SNHLY and CDR2 FYNNEI. CDR3 length: 12 residues. V lost 5 bases and J lost 7, with 11 bases in between. CDR3 in amino acids: CASSKRQIEAFF. CDR3 DNA sequence: TGTGCCAGCAGTAAACGACAGATTGAAGCTTTCTTT.

This clone appeared once. In nucleotides, the CDR3 is TGTGCCAGCAGCTCGGGACAGAACCCCTACGAGCAGTACTTC. Translating it yields CASSSGQNPYEQYF. The chain couples TRBV7-9 to TRBJ2-7; TRBD1 matches at 7 bases. Per the germline V gene, CDR1 is SEHNR and CDR2 is FQNEAQ (reference sequence). Trimming removed 4 bases from V and 2 bases from J; junction bases left unmatched: 5. The CDR3 totals 14 residues.

V and J are TRBV7-2 and TRBJ2-1, with 7 bases matching TRBD2. The V segment lost 5 bases and the J segment 7 bases; nucleotides outside the gene matches: 14. The CDR3 length is 16 residues. Germline CDR1 SGHTA, CDR2 FQGNSA. The DNA of the CDR3 is TGTGCCAGCAGCCCCCCCGGACTCGGGGGGTTTAATGAGCAGTTCTTC. Its translation is CASSPPGLGGFNEQFF. The variable domain in full, with the rest retrieved from reference TRBV7-2 and TRBJ2-1, is GAGVSQSPSNKVTEKGKDVELRCDPISGHTALYWYRQSLGQGLEFLIYFQGNSAPDKSGLPSDRFSAERTGGSVSTLTIQRTQQEDSAVYLCASSPPGLGGFNEQFFGPGTRLTVL.

This clone was counted a single time. The genes are TRBV5-8 and TRBJ1-1; maybe TRBD1 (5 bases). Germline V lookup: CDR1 SGHTS, CDR2 YDEGEE. V dropped 4 bases and J dropped 6 bases, with 10 bases sitting between them. The CDR3 extends over 12 amino acids. CDR3 sequence: CASSPVGPEAFF. CDR3 nucleotides: TGTGCCAGCAGCCCGGTGGGGCCTGAAGCTTTCTTT.

This chain connects TRBV9 to TRBJ2-7; 8 nucleotides agree with TRBD1. CDR1 and CDR2 (germline): SGDLS, YYNGEE. Trimming took 4 bases from V and 6 from J; bases not matched to a gene: 12. The CDR3 runs to 15 residues. DNA for the CDR3: TGTGCCAGCAGCACAAGCCCGGACAGGGTTGGCGAGCAGTACTTC. Translation: CASSTSPDRVGEQYF.

Only one count was recorded for this clone. CDR3 sequence (DNA): TGTGCCAGCAGTTTCTGGGGCGGGGGATACAATGAGCAGTTCTTC. Translation: CASSFWGGGYNEQFF. V usage is TRBV27 and J usage is TRBJ2-1; 7 nucleotides match TRBD2. V gave up 3 bases and J gave up 4 bases; unmatched junction bases: 6. CDR1 and CDR2 from the germline V gene are MNHEY and SMNVEV (reference sequence). The CDR3 is made up of 15 amino acids.

V usage is TRBV5-1 and J usage is TRBJ1-2; 9 bases are shared with TRBD1. Trimming took 1 base from V and 4 from J; bases not matched to a gene: 8. There are 16 residues in the CDR3. Germline V gene data show CDR1 as SGHRS and CDR2 as YFSETQ. CDR3 protein: CASSLSTGGGGYGYTF. The CDR3 DNA sequence: TGCGCCAGCAGCTTGTCAACAGGGGGCGGGGGCTATGGCTACACCTTC.

The chain combines TRBV9 with TRBJ2-3, with D maybe TRBD2 (5 bases). In germline, CDR1 is SGDLS, CDR2 YYNGEE. The CDR3 has 16 residues. V lost 3 bases and J 1 base, leaving 15 bases between the germline ends. For the CDR3, the DNA is TGTGCCAGCAGCGCCAGCGGAGGAAAGGGCACAGATACGCAGTATTTT. This encodes CASSASGGKGTDTQYF. The entire variable domain, with the rest obtained from reference TRBV9 and TRBJ2-3, is as follows: DSGVTQTPKHLITATGQRVTLRCSPRSGDLSVYWYQQSLDQGLQFLIQYYNGEERAKGNILERFSAQQFPDLHSELNLSSLELGDSALYFCASSASGGKGTDTQYFGPGTRLTVL.

The chain couples TRBV27 to TRBJ1-2, with 8 bases lining up with TRBD1. V was clipped by 2 bases and J by 5 bases; unmatched bases: 7. The CDR3 is 15 amino acids. The V gene's germline CDR1 is MNHEY and CDR2 SMNVEV (reference sequence). CDR3 sequence reads: CASSLEGRGPYGYTF. DNA of the CDR3: TGTGCCAGCAGTTTAGAGGGCAGGGGGCCTTATGGCTACACCTTC.

The V gene is TRBV5-8, the J gene TRBJ1-3; possibly TRBD1 for D (5 bases). Germline lookup yields CDR1 SGHTS and CDR2 YDEGEE. V was pared by 2 bases and J by 2 bases, with 8 bases between. The CDR3 is 14 amino acids. The CDR3 loop is CASSLTGAGNTIYF. CDR3 DNA: TGTGCCAGCAGCTTAACGGGGGCTGGAAACACCATATATTTT.

V and J are TRBV6-1 and TRBJ1-1, with unresolved D. CDR3 size: 12 residues. Deletions cut 4 bases from V and 9 bases from J, with 12 bases between. In germline, CDR1 is MNHNS, CDR2 SASEGT. The CDR3 loop is CASSGRGYKAFF. For the CDR3, the DNA is TGTGCCAGCAGTGGCCGAGGTTATAAAGCTTTCTTT.

The table lists this clone with a count of one. The V gene is TRBV4-1, the J gene TRBJ1-3; D not certain. The CDR3 is made up of 14 amino acids. In germline, CDR1 is MGHRA, CDR2 YSYEKL. Trimming cost V 2 bases and J 8 bases, with 13 bases left between them. CDR3 loop: CASSQTPGRDTIYF. In nucleotides, the CDR3 is TGCGCCAGCAGCCAAACTCCGGGGAGGGACACCATATATTTT.